The 10 T cell receptor beta chains listed next were all sequenced from one sample in a study of shared clonotypes between healthy human individuals. The protocol was immunoSEQ multiplex PCR, while the TCRdb copy is restricted to in-frame clones and leaves out a portion. The table lists 2 million to 2.5 million clones, approximately 93% of them singletons. Sample: naive CD4+ T cells from PBMCs. Subset of the sample: CD45RA+ positively selected. All receptors derive from a man between 18 and 29 years old in good health. Some clones in this sample may be carry-over from other donors' samples.

This clone showed up just a few times. The rearrangement joins TRBV28 to TRBJ1-2; D unresolved. Trimming pared 2 bases from V and 2 bases from J, leaving 9 bases between. The CDR3 covers 14 residues. CDR1 is MDHEN and CDR2 is SYDVKM in the germline V gene. In DNA, the CDR3 is TGTGCCAGCAGTTTAGGTTTACCGAACTATGGCTACACCTTC. Translating gives CASSLGLPNYGYTF.

This clone was detected once. The gene calls are TRBV28 and TRBJ1-5; D not resolved. The ends were cut back, 6 bases at V and 6 bases at J, with 15 bases in the middle. Germline CDR1 and CDR2: MDHEN and SYDVKM. CDR3 size: 14 residues. CDR3 DNA: TGTGCCAGCAGAGGACCTCTGGGAGGTCAGCCCCAGCATTTT. Its protein product is CASRGPLGGQPQHF.

CDR3 sequence: CASSSIQGPGNTIYF. As DNA, the CDR3 is TGTGCCAGCAGTTCAATACAGGGACCTGGAAACACCATATATTTT. The rearrangement joins TRBV28 to TRBJ1-3; the D gene is possibly TRBD1 (6 bases). CDR3 length equals 15 residues. The germline CDR1 and CDR2 sequences are MDHEN and SYDVKM. The V end lost 4 bases, the J end lost 2 bases, and 12 bases lay between the germline ends.

The chain couples TRBV5-1 to TRBJ1-2, with D perhaps matching TRBD1 (6 bases). The CDR3 extends over 17 amino acids. V lost 3 bases to trimming and J lost 2 bases, with 20 bases between them. CDR1 and CDR2 (germline): SGHRS, YFSETQ. CDR3 loop: CASSYRTEFSGNYGYTF. As DNA, the CDR3 is TGCGCCAGCAGCTACAGGACAGAATTCTCGGGGAACTATGGCTACACCTTC.

The rearrangement uses TRBV5-4 and TRBJ2-7; the D gene could be TRBD1 or TRBD2 (5 bases each). CDR3 length equals 14 residues. The germline CDR1 and CDR2 sequences are SGHNT and YYREEE (reference sequence). The V end was cut by 0 bases, the J end by 3 bases, with 10 bases between. For the CDR3, the DNA is TGTGCCAGCAGCTTGGTAGGGGCGGGCTACGAGCAGTACTTC. Protein: CASSLVGAGYEQYF.

Comment on this clone: This sample includes further DNA sequences coding for the same CDR3. The chain recombines TRBV7-2 with TRBJ2-5; D call uncertain. The V and J ends lost 3 bases and 5 bases respectively, with 10 bases between them. Looked up from germline, CDR1 is SGHTA and CDR2 is FQGNSA. The CDR3 is 13 residues long. The CDR3: CASSLFRVETQYF. In DNA form, the CDR3 reads TGTGCCAGCAGCTTGTTTAGGGTGGAGACCCAGTACTTC.

The rearrangement joins TRBV28 to TRBJ2-3; 8 bases fit TRBD2. With V trimmed by 7 bases and J by 8 bases, 8 bases remained unmatched. Germline assignment: CDR1 MDHEN and CDR2 SYDVKM. The CDR3 covers 13 residues. The CDR3 sequence: CASTPGGGGTQYF. DNA for the CDR3: TGTGCCAGCACCCCGGGGGGGGGAGGTACGCAGTATTTT. Full variable domain (remainder filled in from reference TRBV28 and TRBJ2-3): DVKVTQSSRYLVKRTGEKVFLECVQDMDHENMFWYRQDPGLGLRLIYFSYDVKMKEKGDIPEGYSVSREKKERFSLILESASTNQTSMYLCASTPGGGGTQYFGPGTRLTVL.

The chain couples TRBV18 to TRBJ1-1; 10 positions match TRBD1. CDR1 and CDR2 from the germline V gene are KGHSH and LQKENI. The CDR3 has 16 amino acids. Trimming at V came to 3 bases and at J to 3 bases, leaving 7 bases not matched to a gene. The CDR3 reads CASSPTTGGEDTEAFF. In DNA form, the CDR3 reads TGTGCCAGCTCACCGACGACAGGGGGCGAAGACACTGAAGCTTTCTTT.

This chain connects TRBV7-9 to TRBJ2-1, with D possibly being TRBD2 (5 bases). This CDR3 has 15 residues. CDR1 and CDR2 (germline): SEHNR, FQNEAQ (reference sequence). With 6 bases removed from V and 0 bases from J, the gap between germline ends came to 12 bases. The CDR3 sequence: CASRPPEGSYNEQFF. In DNA, the CDR3 is TGTGCCAGCAGGCCACCCGAGGGCTCCTACAATGAGCAGTTCTTC. Together with reference TRBV7-9 and TRBJ2-1, the CDR3 gives the full variable domain: DTGVSQNPRHKITKRGQNVTFRCDPISEHNRLYWYRQTLGQGPEFLTYFQNEAQLEKSRLLSDRFSAERPKGSFSTLEIQRTEQGDSAMYLCASRPPEGSYNEQFFGPGTRLTVL.

This chain joins TRBV1 and TRBJ2-2; TRBD1, the D gene given by the table, was not confirmed from the DNA. TRBV1 corresponds to a pseudogene. The CDR3 is 16 amino acids. CDR3 DNA sequence: TGCACCAGCAGCCAAGCCCACAGGGAGAACACCGGGGAGCTGTTTTTT. This codes for CTSSQAHRENTGELFF.